Each of the 26 T cell receptor beta chains below was sequenced from the same sample in a study of blood T cell repertoires in COVID-19. The protocol was immunoSEQ multiplex PCR, while the TCRdb copy is restricted to in-frame clones and leaves out a portion. The sample has around 270,000 clones; about 80% are singletons. Material for sequencing was peripheral blood. These receptors were obtained from an older person with COVID-19, enrolled during active disease.

This clone was observed a single time. The genes are TRBV29-1 and TRBJ2-7, with D perhaps TRBD1 (6 bases). Germline V gene lookup returns CDR1 SQVTM and CDR2 ANQGSEA. The CDR3 extends over 12 amino acids. V dropped 6 bases and J dropped 6 bases, with 15 bases sitting between them. The CDR3 DNA reads TGCAGCGTACAAACAGGGCAAGGCGAGCAGTACTTC. It yields the protein CSVQTGQGEQYF.

This chain connects TRBV28 to TRBJ1-6, with TRBD1 matching 7 bases. Germline CDR1 is MDHEN and CDR2 is SYDVKM. The trim removed 5 bases at V and 5 bases at J, leaving 6 bases unmatched. CDR3 length equals 15 residues. In DNA form, the CDR3 reads TGTGCCAGCAGTGGTACGGGACAGCATAATTCACCCCTCCACTTT. Amino acid sequence: CASSGTGQHNSPLHF.

The chain recombines TRBV29-1 with TRBJ1-4, with 8 nucleotides matching TRBD1. Trimming removed 2 bases from V and 10 bases from J; junction bases left unmatched: 9. The CDR3 totals 14 residues. Germline CDR1 and CDR2: SQVTM and ANQGSEA. CDR3: CSVEPPGQVGKLFF. CDR3 DNA: TGCAGCGTTGAACCACCGGGACAGGTCGGAAAACTGTTTTTT. Full variable domain (remainder filled in from reference TRBV29-1 and TRBJ1-4): SAVISQKPSRDICQRGTSLTIQCQVDSQVTMMFWYRQQPGQSLTLIATANQGSEATYESGFVIDKFPISRPNLTFSTLTVSNMSPEDSSIYLCSVEPPGQVGKLFFGSGTQLSVL.

This chain uses TRBV28 with TRBJ1-1, with D uncertain. Per the germline V gene, CDR1 is MDHEN and CDR2 is SYDVKM. The CDR3 runs 15 residues. Trimming cost V 5 bases and J 0 bases, with 13 bases left between them. The CDR3 is CASSPHSGLNTEAFF. In DNA form, the CDR3 reads TGTGCCAGCAGTCCTCACAGCGGATTGAACACTGAAGCTTTCTTT.

This clone was detected only a few times. This chain connects TRBV11-3 to TRBJ2-7; 9 bases align to TRBD1. Germline V lookup: CDR1 SGHNT, CDR2 YENEEA. V lost 5 bases and J lost 6; bases outside the gene matches: 8. The CDR3 is made up of 14 amino acids. CDR3 residues: CASSPTQGAGEQYF. CDR3 DNA: TGTGCCAGCAGCCCTACACAGGGGGCAGGCGAGCAGTACTTC.

This clone has only a few counts. V is TRBV2 and J is TRBJ1-1, with D uncertain. The germline V gene encodes CDR1 SNHLY and CDR2 FYNNEI. V gave up 4 bases and J gave up 5 bases, with 8 bases separating them. There are 12 residues in the CDR3. CDR3 loop: CASSVSRTEAFF. CDR3 bases: TGTGCCAGCAGTGTATCTAGGACTGAAGCTTTCTTT.

V usage is TRBV29-1 and J usage is TRBJ1-4, with D possibly being TRBD1 (6 bases). The CDR3 loop spans 12 amino acids. The V gene's germline CDR1 is SQVTM and CDR2 ANQGSEA. V dropped 7 bases and J dropped 12 bases, with 18 bases sitting between them. This CDR3 reads CSGRRGSGQLFF. Written as DNA, the CDR3 is TGCAGCGGAAGAAGGGGGTCAGGCCAACTGTTTTTT.

This chain connects TRBV28 to TRBJ2-1; weak D call: TRBD2 (6 bases). CDR1 is MDHEN, CDR2 SYDVKM, per germline. Trimming took 5 bases from V and 3 from J, leaving 14 bases between them. The CDR3 spans 15 residues. CDR3 in amino acids: CASSPGGTRYNEQFF. For the CDR3, the DNA is TGTGCCAGCAGTCCTGGCGGGACCCGCTACAATGAGCAGTTCTTC.

This clone was detected a few times. V is TRBV2 and J is TRBJ2-2, with TRBD1 matching over 11 bases. The CDR3 loop spans 16 amino acids. The J segment lost 1 base and the V segment lost 7 bases, leaving 5 bases of the junction unmatched. Per germline, CDR1 SNHLY and CDR2 FYNNEI. The CDR3 sequence is CASIMGTGGNTGELFF. DNA for the CDR3: TGTGCCAGCATTATGGGGACAGGGGGGAACACCGGGGAGCTGTTTTTT.

The chain links TRBV7-9 to TRBJ2-7; 10 bases map to TRBD1. The CDR3 covers 15 residues. Trimming at V came to 6 bases and at J to 4 bases, leaving 9 bases not matched to a gene. Germline V gene data show CDR1 as SEHNR and CDR2 as FQNEAQ (reference sequence). In DNA, the CDR3 is TGTGCCAGCAGTCAAGGGACAGGGGTAGGATACGAGCAGTACTTC. It translates to CASSQGTGVGYEQYF.

The chain is built from TRBV5-1 and TRBJ1-5; D possibly corresponds to TRBD1 (5 bases). This CDR3 comprises 15 residues. The germline V gene has CDR1 SGHRS and CDR2 YFSETQ. V lost 4 bases and J 4 bases, leaving 15 bases between the germline ends. The CDR3 DNA is TGCGCCAGCAGCCGGGACGGGACTCTTAATCAGCCCCAGCATTTT. It codes for CASSRDGTLNQPQHF. Full variable domain (missing parts from reference TRBV5-1 and TRBJ1-5): KAGVTQTPRYLIKTRGQQVTLSCSPISGHRSVSWYQQTPGQGLQFLFEYFSETQRNKGNFPGRFSGRQFSNSRSEMNVSTLELGDSALYLCASSRDGTLNQPQHFGDGTRLSIL.

This clone was recorded only once. This chain joins TRBV6-4 and TRBJ2-1; perhaps TRBD1 as D (6 bases). The V gene lost 1 base and the J gene lost 0 bases, with 10 bases spanning the gap. There are 16 residues in the CDR3. Germline assignment: CDR1 MRHNA and CDR2 SNTAGT. The CDR3 loop reads CASSDYQGSSYNEQFF. For the CDR3, the DNA is TGTGCCAGCAGTGACTATCAGGGGAGCTCCTACAATGAGCAGTTCTTC.

The CDR3, as DNA: TGCAGCACGACGGACAGGGCCAGCTCCTACGAGCAGTACTTC. It is translated as CSTTDRASSYEQYF. The V call is TRBV29-1, the J call TRBJ2-7; 8 nucleotides agree with TRBD1. This CDR3 is 14 amino acids long. CDR1 is SQVTM and CDR2 is ANQGSEA in the germline V gene. The V segment lost 8 bases and the J segment 0 bases; nucleotides outside the gene matches: 9.

The V and J genes are TRBV5-1 and TRBJ2-7, with 10 bases fitting TRBD2. Germline CDR1 and CDR2: SGHRS and YFSETQ. CDR3 length equals 15 residues. The V gene end was trimmed by 4 bases and the J gene end by 7 bases; junction bases not matched to a gene: 11. CDR3 DNA: TGCGCCAGCAGCGCATGGACTAGCGGTACTCGGGAGCAGTACTTC. Its translation is CASSAWTSGTREQYF.

The chain combines TRBV3-1 (or the pseudogene TRBV3-2) with TRBJ2-1, with D possibly matching TRBD1 (5 bases). The CDR3 has 13 residues. Germline V gene sequence: CDR1 LGHDT, CDR2 YNNKEL (reference sequence). V was trimmed by 0 bases and J by 13 bases, leaving 13 bases between them. The DNA for the CDR3 is TGTGCCAGCAGCCAAGATTGGGGCGGAAACCAGTTCTTC. Its translation is CASSQDWGGNQFF.

In nucleotides, the CDR3 is TGTGCCAGCAGCTACCGAGGCAATAATTCACCCCTCCACTTT. It yields the protein CASSYRGNNSPLHF. The chain combines TRBV3-1 (or the pseudogene TRBV3-2) with TRBJ1-6, with D unresolved. CDR1 LGHDT and CDR2 YNNKEL come from the germline V gene (reference sequence). With 5 bases removed from V and 5 bases from J, the gap between germline ends came to 10 bases. CDR3 length: 14 amino acids.

The chain links TRBV5-4 to TRBJ2-5; 11 bases map to TRBD2. Germline V gene data show CDR1 as SGHNT and CDR2 as YYREEE (reference sequence). This CDR3 contains 14 residues. With 3 bases clipped from V and 2 bases from J, the junction kept 0 bases outside the gene matches. The CDR3 DNA sequence: TGTGCCAGCAGCTGGACTAGCGGGCAAGAGACCCAGTACTTC. This encodes CASSWTSGQETQYF.

J is TRBJ2-1 and V is TRBV5-1; TRBD2 matches 10 bases. Germline lookup yields CDR1 SGHRS and CDR2 YFSETQ. Germline trimming cut 1 base from V and 5 bases from J; bases unmatched to any gene: 15. This CDR3 contains 19 residues. The CDR3 coding sequence is TGCGCCAGCAGCTTGTCACTTAGCGGGAGGAGTAGGGGCGACAATGAGCAGTTCTTC. Its translation is CASSLSLSGRSRGDNEQFF.

This chain connects TRBV19 to TRBJ1-1; 9 bases align to TRBD1. V lost 7 bases, J lost 6 bases, and 6 bases stayed unmatched. The CDR3 sequence is 13 residues long. Per the germline V gene, CDR1 is LNHDA and CDR2 is SQIVND (reference sequence). For the CDR3, the DNA is TGTGCCAGTACCGGGACAGGGAGATCTGAAGCTTTCTTT. This sequence encodes CASTGTGRSEAFF.

This clone is a singleton in its sample. CDR3 DNA sequence: TGTGCCAGCAGCGCGACACCGGGACAGATGAACACTGAAGCTTTCTTT. The encoded protein is CASSATPGQMNTEAFF. The chain recombines TRBV9 with TRBJ1-1, with 7 bases fitting TRBD1. Germline values: CDR1 SGDLS, CDR2 YYNGEE. The CDR3 has 16 residues. The ends lost 3 bases at V and 0 bases at J; junction bases unmatched: 8.

The chain combines TRBV9 with TRBJ2-3; 10 nucleotides align to TRBD2. Germline CDR1 and CDR2: SGDLS and YYNGEE. This CDR3 contains 16 residues. V gave up 0 bases and J gave up 4 bases; unmatched junction bases: 5. CDR3 residues: CASSVVASGGPDTQYF. CDR3 bases: TGTGCCAGCAGCGTAGTCGCTAGCGGGGGTCCAGATACGCAGTATTTT.

This rearrangement joins TRBV14 to TRBJ2-3, with 10 bases aligning to TRBD1. The CDR3 runs to 17 residues. V was clipped by 1 base and J by 7 bases; unmatched bases: 11. CDR1 and CDR2 from the germline V gene are SGHDN and FVKESK. CDR3 in DNA: TGTGCCAGCAGCCAAGGCCGGGACAGGGGCAGAGGTTATACGCAGTATTTT. This sequence encodes CASSQGRDRGRGYTQYF.

The chain carries TRBV4-2 and TRBJ2-7, with a tentative D call TRBD2 (5 bases). V was cut by 3 bases and J by 5 bases, with 14 bases left in between. This CDR3 region has 14 residues. Germline CDR1 LGHNA, CDR2 YNFKEQ. CDR3 bases: TGTGCCAGCAGCCATCCGGGGTGGACGGACGAGCAGTACTTC. Encoded protein: CASSHPGWTDEQYF.

This clone was seen only once. The V gene is TRBV28, the J gene TRBJ2-5; 7 bases match TRBD1. Germline CDR1 and CDR2: MDHEN and SYDVKM. CDR3 length equals 17 residues. Trimming took 10 bases from V and 0 from J; bases not matched to a gene: 17. The CDR3 protein is CATFGDGGQDHQETQYF. Here the CDR3 DNA reads TGTGCCACCTTTGGGGACGGCGGACAGGACCACCAAGAGACCCAGTACTTC.

This clone was counted between two and nine times. The rearrangement joins TRBV10-3 to TRBJ2-3; TRBD2 agrees at 10 bases. This CDR3 contains 18 residues. CDR1 ENHRY and CDR2 SYGVKD come from the germline V gene. J gave up 2 bases and V 0 bases, and 8 bases lay outside the gene matches. The DNA of the CDR3 is TGTGCCATCAGTGAGTCGATGGCAGCGGGGGGGCACACAGATACGCAGTATTTT. This gives the protein CAISESMAAGGHTDTQYF.

V usage is TRBV19 and J usage is TRBJ2-1; a possible D gene is TRBD1 (5 bases). Trimming left V 5 bases short and J 9 bases short, with 14 bases between. Germline assignment: CDR1 LNHDA and CDR2 SQIVND (reference sequence). This CDR3 is 13 amino acids long. CDR3 loop: CASSPGHRGEQFF. The CDR3, as DNA: TGTGCCAGTAGTCCAGGACACCGAGGTGAGCAGTTCTTC. Full variable domain (remainder filled in from reference TRBV19 and TRBJ2-1): DGGITQSPKYLFRKEGQNVTLSCEQNLNHDAMYWYRQDPGQGLRLIYYSQIVNDFQKGDIAEGYSVSREKKESFPLTVTSAQKNPTAFYLCASSPGHRGEQFFGPGTRLTVL.